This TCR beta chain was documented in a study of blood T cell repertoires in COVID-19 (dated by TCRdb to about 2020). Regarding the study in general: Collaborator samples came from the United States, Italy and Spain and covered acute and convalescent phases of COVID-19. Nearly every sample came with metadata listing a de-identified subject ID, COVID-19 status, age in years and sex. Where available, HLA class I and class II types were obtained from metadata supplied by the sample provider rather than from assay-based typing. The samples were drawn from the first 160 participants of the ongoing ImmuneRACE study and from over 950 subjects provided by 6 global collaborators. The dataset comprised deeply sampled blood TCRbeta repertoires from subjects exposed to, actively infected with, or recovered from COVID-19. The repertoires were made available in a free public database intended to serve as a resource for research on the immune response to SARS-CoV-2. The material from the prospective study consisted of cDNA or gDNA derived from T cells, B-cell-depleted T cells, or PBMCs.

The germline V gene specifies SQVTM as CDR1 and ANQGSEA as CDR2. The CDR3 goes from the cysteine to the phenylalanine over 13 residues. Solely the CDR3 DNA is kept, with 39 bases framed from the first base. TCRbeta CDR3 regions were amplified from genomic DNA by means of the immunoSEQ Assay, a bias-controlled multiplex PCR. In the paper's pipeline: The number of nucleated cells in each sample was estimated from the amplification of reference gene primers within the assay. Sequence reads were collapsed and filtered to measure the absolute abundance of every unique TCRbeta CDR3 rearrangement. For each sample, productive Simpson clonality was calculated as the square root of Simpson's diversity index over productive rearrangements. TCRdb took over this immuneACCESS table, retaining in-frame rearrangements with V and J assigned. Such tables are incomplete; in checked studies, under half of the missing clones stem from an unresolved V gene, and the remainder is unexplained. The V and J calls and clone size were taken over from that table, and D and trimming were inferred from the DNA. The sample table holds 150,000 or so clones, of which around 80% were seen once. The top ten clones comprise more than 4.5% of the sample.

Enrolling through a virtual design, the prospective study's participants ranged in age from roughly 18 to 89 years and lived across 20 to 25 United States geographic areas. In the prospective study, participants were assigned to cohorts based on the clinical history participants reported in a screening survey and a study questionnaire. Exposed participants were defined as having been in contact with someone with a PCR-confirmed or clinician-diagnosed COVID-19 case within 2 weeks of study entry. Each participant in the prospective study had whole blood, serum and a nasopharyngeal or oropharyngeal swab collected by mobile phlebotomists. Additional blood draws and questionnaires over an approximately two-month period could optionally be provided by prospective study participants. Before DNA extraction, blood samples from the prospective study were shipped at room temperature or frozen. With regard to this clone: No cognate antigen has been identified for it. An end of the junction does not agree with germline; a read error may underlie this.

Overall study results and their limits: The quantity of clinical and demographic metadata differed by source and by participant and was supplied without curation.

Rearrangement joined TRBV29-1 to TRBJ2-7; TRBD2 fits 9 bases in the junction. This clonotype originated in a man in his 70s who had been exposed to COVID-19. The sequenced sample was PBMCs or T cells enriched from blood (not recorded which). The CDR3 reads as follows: CSAGTSTRHEQNF. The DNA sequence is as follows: TGCAGCGCCGGGACTAGCACGCGGCACGAGCAGAACTTC.